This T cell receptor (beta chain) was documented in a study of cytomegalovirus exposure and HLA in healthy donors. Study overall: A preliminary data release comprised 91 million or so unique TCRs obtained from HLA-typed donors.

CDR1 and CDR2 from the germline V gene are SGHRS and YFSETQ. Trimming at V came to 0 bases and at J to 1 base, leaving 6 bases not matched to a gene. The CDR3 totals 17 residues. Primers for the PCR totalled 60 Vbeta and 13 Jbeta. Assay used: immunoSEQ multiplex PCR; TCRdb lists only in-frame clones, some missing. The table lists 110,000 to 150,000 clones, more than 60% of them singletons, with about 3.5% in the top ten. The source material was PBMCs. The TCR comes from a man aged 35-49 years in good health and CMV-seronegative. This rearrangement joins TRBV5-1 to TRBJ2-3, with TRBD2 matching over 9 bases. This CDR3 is CASSLARLAGGTDTQYF. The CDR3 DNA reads TGCGCCAGCAGCTTGGCCAGGTTAGCGGGGGGCACAGATACGCAGTATTTT.